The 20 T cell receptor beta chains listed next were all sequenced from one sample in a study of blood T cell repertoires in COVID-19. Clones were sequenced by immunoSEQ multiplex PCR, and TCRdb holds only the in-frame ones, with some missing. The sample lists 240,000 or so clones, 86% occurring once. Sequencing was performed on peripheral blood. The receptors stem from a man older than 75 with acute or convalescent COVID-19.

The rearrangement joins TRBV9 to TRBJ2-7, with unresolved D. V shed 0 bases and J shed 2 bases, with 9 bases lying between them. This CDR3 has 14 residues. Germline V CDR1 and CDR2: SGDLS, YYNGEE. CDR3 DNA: TGTGCCAGCAGCGTAGACCAGGCCACCTACGAGCAGTACTTC. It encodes CASSVDQATYEQYF.

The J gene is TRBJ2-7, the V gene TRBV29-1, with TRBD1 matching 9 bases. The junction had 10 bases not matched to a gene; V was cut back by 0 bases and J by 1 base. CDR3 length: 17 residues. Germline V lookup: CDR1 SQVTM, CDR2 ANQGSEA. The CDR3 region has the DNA TGCAGCGTTGAAGATCGGGGTTCTGGACAGGGGTCCTACGAGCAGTACTTC. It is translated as CSVEDRGSGQGSYEQYF.

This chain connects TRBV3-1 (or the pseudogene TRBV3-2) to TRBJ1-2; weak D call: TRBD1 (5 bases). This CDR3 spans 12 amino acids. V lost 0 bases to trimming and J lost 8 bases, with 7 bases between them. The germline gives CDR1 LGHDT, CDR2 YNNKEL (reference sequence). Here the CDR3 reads CASSQEGVGYTF. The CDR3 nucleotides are TGTGCCAGCAGCCAAGAAGGGGTGGGCTACACCTTC.

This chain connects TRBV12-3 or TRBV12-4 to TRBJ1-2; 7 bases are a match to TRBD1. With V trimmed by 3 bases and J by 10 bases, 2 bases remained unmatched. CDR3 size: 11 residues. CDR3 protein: CASSFTGDYTF. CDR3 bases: TGTGCCAGCAGTTTTACAGGGGACTACACCTTC.

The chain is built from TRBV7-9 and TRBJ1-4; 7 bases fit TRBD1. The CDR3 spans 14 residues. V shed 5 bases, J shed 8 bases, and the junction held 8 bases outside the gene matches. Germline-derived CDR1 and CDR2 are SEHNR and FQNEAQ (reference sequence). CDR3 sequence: CASSHGGTAEKLFF. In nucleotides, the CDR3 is TGTGCCAGCAGCCATGGCGGGACAGCAGAAAAACTGTTTTTT.

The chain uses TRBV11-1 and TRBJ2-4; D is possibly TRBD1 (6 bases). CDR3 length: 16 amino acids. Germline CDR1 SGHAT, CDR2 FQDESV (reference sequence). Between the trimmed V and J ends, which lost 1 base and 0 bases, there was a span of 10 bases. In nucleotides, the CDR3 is TGTGCCAGCAGCTTAGTAGGGACACTAGCCAAAAACATTCAGTACTTC. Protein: CASSLVGTLAKNIQYF.

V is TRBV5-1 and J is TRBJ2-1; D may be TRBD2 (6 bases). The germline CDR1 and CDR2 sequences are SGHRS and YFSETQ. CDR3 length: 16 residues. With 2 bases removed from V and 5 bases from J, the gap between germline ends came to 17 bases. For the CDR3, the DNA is TGCGCCAGCAGCTTACGTACTAGCCTAGCCGACAATGAGCAGTTCTTC. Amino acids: CASSLRTSLADNEQFF.

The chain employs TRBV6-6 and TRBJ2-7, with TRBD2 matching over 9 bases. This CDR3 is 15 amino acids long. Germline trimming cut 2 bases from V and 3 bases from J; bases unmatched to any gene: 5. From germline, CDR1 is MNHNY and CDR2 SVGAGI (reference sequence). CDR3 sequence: CASSYPGLANYEQYF. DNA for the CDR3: TGTGCCAGCAGTTACCCGGGACTAGCTAACTACGAGCAGTACTTC.

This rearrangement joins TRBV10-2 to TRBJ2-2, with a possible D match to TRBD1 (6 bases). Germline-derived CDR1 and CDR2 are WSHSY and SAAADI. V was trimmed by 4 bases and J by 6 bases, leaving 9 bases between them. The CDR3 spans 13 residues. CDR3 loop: CASSVQGSGELFF. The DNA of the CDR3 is TGCGCCAGCAGTGTACAGGGATCCGGGGAGCTGTTTTTT.

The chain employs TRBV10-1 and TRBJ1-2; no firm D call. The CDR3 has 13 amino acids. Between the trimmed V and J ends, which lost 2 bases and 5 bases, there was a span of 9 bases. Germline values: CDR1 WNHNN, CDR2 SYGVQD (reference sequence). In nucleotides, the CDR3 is TGCGCCAGCAGTGAGGCCTTACTTTATGGCTACACCTTC. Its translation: CASSEALLYGYTF.

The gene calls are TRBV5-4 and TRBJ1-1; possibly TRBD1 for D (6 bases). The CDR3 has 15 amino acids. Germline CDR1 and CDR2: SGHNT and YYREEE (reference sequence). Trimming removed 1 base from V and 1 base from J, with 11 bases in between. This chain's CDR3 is CASSLIGGTNTEAFF. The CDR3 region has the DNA TGTGCCAGCAGCTTGATAGGGGGAACGAACACTGAAGCTTTCTTT.

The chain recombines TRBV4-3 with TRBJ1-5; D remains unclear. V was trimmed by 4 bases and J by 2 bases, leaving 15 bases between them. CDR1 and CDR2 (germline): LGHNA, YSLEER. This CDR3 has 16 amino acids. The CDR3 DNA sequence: TGCGCCAGCAGCCTGTCCGTGCGGGATGGCAATCAGCCCCAGCATTTT. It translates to CASSLSVRDGNQPQHF.

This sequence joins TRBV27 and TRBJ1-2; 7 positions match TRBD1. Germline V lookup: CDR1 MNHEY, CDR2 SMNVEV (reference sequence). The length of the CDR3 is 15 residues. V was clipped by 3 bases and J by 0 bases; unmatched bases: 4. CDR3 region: CASSLQGQSNYGYTF. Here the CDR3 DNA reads TGTGCCAGCAGTTTGCAGGGACAGTCTAACTATGGCTACACCTTC.

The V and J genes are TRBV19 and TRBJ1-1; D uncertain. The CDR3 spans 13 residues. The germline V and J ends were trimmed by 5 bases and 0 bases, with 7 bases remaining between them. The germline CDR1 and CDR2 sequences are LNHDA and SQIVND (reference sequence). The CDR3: CASSPTVNTEAFF. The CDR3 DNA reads TGTGCCAGTAGTCCCACAGTGAACACTGAAGCTTTCTTT.

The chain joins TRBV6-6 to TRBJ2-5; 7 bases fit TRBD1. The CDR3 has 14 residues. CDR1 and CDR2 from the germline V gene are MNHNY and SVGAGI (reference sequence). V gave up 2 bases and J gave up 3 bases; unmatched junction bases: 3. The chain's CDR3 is CASSYQGEKETQYF. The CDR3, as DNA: TGTGCCAGCAGTTACCAGGGGGAAAAAGAGACCCAGTACTTC.

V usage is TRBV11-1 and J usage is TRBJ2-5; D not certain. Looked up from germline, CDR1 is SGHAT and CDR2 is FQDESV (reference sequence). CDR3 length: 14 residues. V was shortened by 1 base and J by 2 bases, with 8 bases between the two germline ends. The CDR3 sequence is CASSLGYGQETQYF. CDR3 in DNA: TGTGCCAGCAGCTTAGGGTACGGTCAAGAGACCCAGTACTTC.

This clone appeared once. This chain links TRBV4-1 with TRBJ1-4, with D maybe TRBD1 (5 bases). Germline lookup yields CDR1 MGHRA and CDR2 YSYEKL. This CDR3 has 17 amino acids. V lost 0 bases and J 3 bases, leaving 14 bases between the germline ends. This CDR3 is CASSQDLAVGANEKLFF. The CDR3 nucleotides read TGCGCCAGCAGCCAAGATTTAGCGGTAGGGGCTAATGAAAAACTGTTTTTT.

CDR3 DNA: TGCAGCGCTCGGACCGCAGGGGGCCGAGAAAAACTGTTTTTT. Protein sequence: CSARTAGGREKLFF. This chain links TRBV29-1 with TRBJ1-4; 8 bases are a match to TRBD1. Losses at the gene ends were 7 bases for V and 8 bases for J; bases not matched to a gene: 12. The CDR3 is made up of 14 amino acids. Germline V lookup: CDR1 SQVTM, CDR2 ANQGSEA.

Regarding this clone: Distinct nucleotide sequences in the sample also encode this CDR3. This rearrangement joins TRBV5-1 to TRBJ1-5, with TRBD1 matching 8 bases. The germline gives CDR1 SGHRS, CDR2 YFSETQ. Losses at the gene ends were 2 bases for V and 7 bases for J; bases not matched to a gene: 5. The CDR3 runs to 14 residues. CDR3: CASSLGQGGQPQHF. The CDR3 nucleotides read TGCGCCAGCAGCTTAGGACAGGGCGGCCAGCCCCAGCATTTT. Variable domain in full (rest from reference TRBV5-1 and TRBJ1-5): KAGVTQTPRYLIKTRGQQVTLSCSPISGHRSVSWYQQTPGQGLQFLFEYFSETQRNKGNFPGRFSGRQFSNSRSEMNVSTLELGDSALYLCASSLGQGGQPQHFGDGTRLSIL.

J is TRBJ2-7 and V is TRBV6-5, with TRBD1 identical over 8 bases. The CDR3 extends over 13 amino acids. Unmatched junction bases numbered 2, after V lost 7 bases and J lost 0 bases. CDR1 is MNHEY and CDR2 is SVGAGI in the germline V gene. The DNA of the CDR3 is TGTGCCAGCACAACAGGGGGCTCCTACGAGCAGTACTTC. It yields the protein CASTTGGSYEQYF.